This T cell receptor beta chain was sequenced for a study of a mutant IDH1 vaccine in newly diagnosed glioma. On the study more broadly: Patients previously underwent radiotherapy, temozolomide, or both, and most underwent both.

As to time point: baseline, week 1 (first vaccination visit). The sample's treatment: pre-vaccination baseline after standard-of-care therapy. Each of the donors came in with new WHO grade 3 or 4 astrocytomas that were IDH1-mutant and ATRX-lost. Generated by immunoSEQ multiplex PCR, the TCRdb table keeps only in-frame clones and is missing some. The sample has about 92,000 clones, around 82% seen once; the top ten hold 7.4%. The starting material was PBMCs, obtained from a glioma patient treated with radiotherapy, temozolomide or both. The clonotype originates from a woman aged 50 to 60 with glioma.

This CDR3 is CASSLGTLQGGTGNTIYF. The CDR3 DNA reads as TGTGCCAGCAGCTTAGGTACTCTACAGGGCGGTACTGGAAACACCATATATTTT. The J gene is TRBJ1-3, the V gene TRBV11-2; tentatively, D is TRBD1 (6 bases). Trimming shortened V by 1 base and J by 2 bases, and 18 bases separated the two germline ends. This CDR3 contains 18 residues. Germline V gene data show CDR1 as SGHAT and CDR2 as FQNNGV. Drawing the rest from reference TRBV11-2 and TRBJ1-3, the complete variable domain is EAGVAQSPRYKIIEKRQSVAFWCNPISGHATLYWYQQILGQGPKLLIQFQNNGVVDDSQLPKDRFSAERLKGVDSTLKIQPAKLEDSAVYLCASSLGTLQGGTGNTIYFGEGSWLTVV.